The next 6 T cell receptor beta chains were all read from a single sample in a study of CD8 T cells in Susac syndrome. When the RNA was reverse transcribed, random hexamers were used with an input of roughly 0.45 to 1 ug. TCRdb processed the immunoSEQ multiplex PCR reads anew with MiXCR; each CDR3 protein has one entry. Altogether 300,000 or so distinct CDR3 sequences are present, about 90% being singletons, with the ten largest covering less than 0.08%. The sequenced sample was CD4+ T cells from PBMCs. The origin of the receptors is a human donor with multiple sclerosis.

The CDR3 nucleotides are TGCAGTGCCGCTAAACTTTTGACAGCTAACTATGGCTACACCTTC. It translates to CSAAKLLTANYGYTF. V gene TRBV20-1 combines with J gene TRBJ1-2; tentatively, D is TRBD1 (5 bases). CDR3 size: 15 residues. With 6 bases removed from V and 0 bases from J, the gap between germline ends came to 17 bases. Germline lookup yields CDR1 DFQATT and CDR2 SNEGSKA (reference sequence).

The V call is TRBV12-3 or TRBV12-4, the J call TRBJ2-1; 10 positions agree with TRBD1. The V gene end was trimmed by 3 bases and the J gene end by 15 bases; junction bases not matched to a gene: 14. The CDR3 is 15 amino acids. CDR3 region: CASSLGGTGDGGRFF. In DNA, the CDR3 is TGTGCCAGCAGTTTGGGCGGGACAGGGGATGGCGGACGGTTCTTC.

This rearrangement joins TRBV6-2 or TRBV6-3 to TRBJ1-2, with 8 positions matching TRBD1. This CDR3 region has 13 residues. Germline V lookup: CDR1 MNHEY, CDR2 SVGEGT. The V gene end was trimmed by 9 bases and the J gene end by 6 bases; junction bases not matched to a gene: 9. The CDR3 sequence: CASGQGVRNGYTF. The DNA of the CDR3 is TGTGCCAGTGGACAGGGAGTGAGGAATGGCTACACCTTC.

This rearrangement joins TRBV24-1 to TRBJ2-1; D ambiguous. The CDR3 spans 12 residues. Germline loops: CDR1 KGHDR, CDR2 SFDVKD. V lost 7 bases and J 10 bases, leaving 13 bases between the germline ends. CDR3 bases: TGTGCCACCAGCCAAGGGATCCGGGAGCAGTTCTTC. Encoded protein: CATSQGIREQFF.

The chain uses TRBV7-2 and TRBJ2-2, with TRBD1 matching over 7 bases. V dropped 3 bases and J dropped 4; count of bases not matched to a gene: 5. This CDR3 is 15 amino acids long. The germline V gene encodes CDR1 SGHTA and CDR2 FQGNSA. CDR3 in amino acids: CASSFVPGGTGELFF. The CDR3, as DNA: TGTGCCAGCAGCTTTGTGCCAGGGGGCACCGGGGAGCTGTTTTTT.

This clonotype has only one observation. The chain has TRBV7-8 and TRBJ1-2; 7 bases align to TRBD1. The V gene's germline CDR1 is SGHVS and CDR2 FQNEAQ. The CDR3 sequence is 14 residues long. Trimming took 1 base from V and 7 from J; bases not matched to a gene: 6. The CDR3 reads CASSLGRQGVGYTF. The CDR3 nucleotides read TGTGCCAGCAGCTTAGGAAGACAGGGTGTTGGCTACACCTTC.